Listed here are 20 T cell receptor beta chains from one sample, sequenced in a study of cytomegalovirus exposure and HLA in healthy donors. PCR was performed using 60 Vbeta and 13 Jbeta primers. Generated by immunoSEQ multiplex PCR, the TCRdb table keeps only in-frame clones and is missing some. This sample has around 90,000 clones, with roughly 77% found just once. The material sequenced was PBMCs. These receptors were collected from a human donor in good health.

V and J are TRBV18 and TRBJ2-7; D is possibly TRBD1 (6 bases). This CDR3 has 16 amino acids. Germline loops: CDR1 KGHSH, CDR2 LQKENI. V dropped 3 bases and J dropped 3 bases, with 18 bases sitting between them. The DNA for the CDR3 is TGTGCCAGCTCACCGGGGACACCATCCCCTATCTACGAGCAGTACTTC. Translated, it gives CASSPGTPSPIYEQYF.

J is TRBJ2-1 and V is TRBV19, with TRBD1 identical over 9 bases. With V trimmed by 9 bases and J by 4 bases, 7 bases remained unmatched. The CDR3 extends over 14 amino acids. Germline loops: CDR1 LNHDA, CDR2 SQIVND (reference sequence). CDR3 residues: CASAPGQGYNEQFF. The CDR3 region has the DNA TGTGCCAGCGCACCGGGACAGGGTTACAATGAGCAGTTCTTC. Full variable domain (remainder filled in from reference TRBV19 and TRBJ2-1): DGGITQSPKYLFRKEGQNVTLSCEQNLNHDAMYWYRQDPGQGLRLIYYSQIVNDFQKGDIAEGYSVSREKKESFPLTVTSAQKNPTAFYLCASAPGQGYNEQFFGPGTRLTVL.

The chain couples TRBV27 to TRBJ2-7; a weak D match, TRBD1 (6 bases). CDR3 length: 15 amino acids. The V gene's germline CDR1 is MNHEY and CDR2 SMNVEV (reference sequence). The V and J ends lost 2 bases and 1 base respectively, with 12 bases between them. CDR3 coding DNA: TGTGCCAGCAGTTTAGGGGCTGGACAGTCCTACGAGCAGTACTTC. It codes for CASSLGAGQSYEQYF.

Only one count was recorded for this clone. The rearrangement joins TRBV4-3 to TRBJ1-1; D may be TRBD1 (5 bases). V lost 1 base, J lost 3 bases, and 12 bases lay in between. Per the germline V gene, CDR1 is LGHNA and CDR2 is YSLEER. CDR3 length: 15 residues. CDR3 bases: TGCGCCAGCAGCCAAGCTGCGGGGCGTGACACTGAAGCTTTCTTT. It codes for CASSQAAGRDTEAFF.

The J gene is TRBJ2-3, the V gene TRBV28; possibly TRBD2 for D (5 bases). Germline V gene data show CDR1 as MDHEN and CDR2 as SYDVKM. V shed 6 bases and J shed 1 base, with 11 bases lying between them. CDR3 length: 14 amino acids. DNA of the CDR3: TGTGCCAGCAGCCCACGGGAAGGCACAGATACGCAGTATTTT. Translated: CASSPREGTDTQYF.

This chain connects TRBV5-4 to TRBJ2-5; 8 nucleotides agree with TRBD2. This CDR3 region has 17 residues. V lost 1 base and J lost 5; bases outside the gene matches: 13. Per the germline V gene, CDR1 is SGHNT and CDR2 is YYREEE (reference sequence). DNA of the CDR3: TGTGCCAGCAGCTTGCCAGTGTCCGGGACTAGAGGGGAGACCCAGTACTTC. Its protein is CASSLPVSGTRGETQYF. The full variable domain, its missing parts supplied by reference TRBV5-4 and TRBJ2-5, is ETGVTQSPTHLIKTRGQQVTLRCSSQSGHNTVSWYQQALGQGPQFIFQYYREEENGRGNFPPRFSGLQFPNYSSELNVNALELDDSALYLCASSLPVSGTRGETQYFGPGTRLLVL.

This clone was seen just once. The chain couples TRBV2 to TRBJ1-1; perhaps TRBD1 as D (5 bases). The V end was cut by 6 bases, the J end by 4 bases, with 12 bases between. The CDR3 length is 13 residues. Per the germline V gene, CDR1 is SNHLY and CDR2 is FYNNEI. The CDR3 is CASSLPRGTEAFF. DNA for the CDR3: TGTGCCAGCAGCTTGCCAAGGGGCACTGAAGCTTTCTTT.

The V gene is TRBV6-5, the J gene TRBJ2-7; tentative D call: TRBD2 (6 bases). CDR3 length: 15 amino acids. Germline-derived CDR1 and CDR2 are MNHEY and SVGAGI. V lost 5 bases to trimming and J lost 2 bases, with 16 bases between them. CDR3 DNA sequence: TGTGCCAGCAGTCCTCGGGCGGGGCACCCCTACGAGCAGTACTTC. Protein product: CASSPRAGHPYEQYF.

This clone was observed once. The gene calls are TRBV6-1 and TRBJ2-3; D not resolved. V shed 2 bases and J shed 3 bases, with 3 bases lying between them. From germline, CDR1 is MNHNS and CDR2 SASEGT. The CDR3 totals 12 residues. For the CDR3, the DNA is TGTGCCAGCAGTGAACAGACAGATACGCAGTATTTT. Translating gives CASSEQTDTQYF.

The gene calls are TRBV27 and TRBJ1-2; D not certain. Between the trimmed V and J ends, which lost 5 bases and 1 base, there was a span of 8 bases. The germline CDR1 and CDR2 sequences are MNHEY and SMNVEV (reference sequence). The CDR3 covers 13 residues. In DNA, the CDR3 is TGTGCCAGCAGTGCGGGCCGTAACTATGGCTACACCTTC. Its translation: CASSAGRNYGYTF.

The J gene is TRBJ2-7, the V gene TRBV6-5; 7 bases are shared with TRBD2. Germline loops: CDR1 MNHEY, CDR2 SVGAGI. J was trimmed by 4 bases and V by 0 bases; bases with no gene match: 6. The CDR3 totals 15 residues. The CDR3 protein is CASSYSAGASYEQYF. The DNA of the CDR3 is TGTGCCAGCAGTTACTCGGCGGGAGCGTCGTACGAGCAGTACTTC.

This chain joins TRBV9 and TRBJ2-2; 7 nucleotides align to TRBD1. CDR1 is SGDLS, CDR2 YYNGEE, per germline. This CDR3 is built from 14 residues. The trim removed 5 bases at V and 6 bases at J, leaving 7 bases unmatched. Written as DNA, the CDR3 is TGTGCCAGCAGGGCCTACAGGGGAGCCGGGGAGCTGTTTTTT. Amino acids: CASRAYRGAGELFF.

The CDR3 sequence: CASRADSYGYTF. DNA for the CDR3: TGTGCCAGCAGGGCGGACAGTTATGGCTACACCTTC. This chain joins TRBV25-1 and TRBJ1-2; a possible D gene is TRBD1 (6 bases). V was shortened by 6 bases and J by 5 bases, with 10 bases between the two germline ends. This CDR3 has 12 amino acids. Germline CDR1 is MGHDK and CDR2 is SYGVNS.

This chain uses TRBV5-1 with TRBJ2-5; 11 nucleotides align to TRBD2. With V trimmed by 3 bases and J by 2 bases, 3 bases remained unmatched. Germline values: CDR1 SGHRS, CDR2 YFSETQ. The CDR3 length is 15 residues. DNA of the CDR3: TGCGCCAGCAGCTCTAGCGGGGGGCTACAAGAGACCCAGTACTTC. It codes for CASSSSGGLQETQYF.

This clone has more than one count but fewer than ten. This chain links TRBV15 with TRBJ1-1, with 8 bases fitting TRBD1. This CDR3 contains 16 residues. Germline V gene sequence: CDR1 LNHNV, CDR2 YYDKDF (reference sequence). Trimming at V came to 3 bases and at J to 3 bases, leaving 9 bases not matched to a gene. CDR3 in DNA: TGTGCCACCAGCAGGCATCGGACAGGGTGGGACACTGAAGCTTTCTTT. Its translation is CATSRHRTGWDTEAFF. Full variable domain (missing parts from reference TRBV15 and TRBJ1-1): DAMVIQNPRYQVTQFGKPVTLSCSQTLNHNVMYWYQQKSSQAPKLLFHYYDKDFNNEADTPDNFQSRRPNTSFCFLDIRSPGLGDTAMYLCATSRHRTGWDTEAFFGQGTRLTVV.

The CDR3: CASSREGPTDTQYF. The CDR3 coding sequence is TGCGCCAGCAGCCGGGAGGGCCCCACAGATACGCAGTATTTT. The chain couples TRBV10-1 to TRBJ2-3, with 8 bases identical to TRBD2. The CDR3 length is 14 residues. V lost 6 bases and J lost 2; bases outside the gene matches: 4. Germline assignment: CDR1 WNHNN and CDR2 SYGVQD (reference sequence).

The chain is built from TRBV5-1 and TRBJ1-2; weak D call: TRBD1 (6 bases). Trimming removed 4 bases at V and 6 bases at J, with 13 bases between. The CDR3 is made up of 13 amino acids. Per the germline V gene, CDR1 is SGHRS and CDR2 is YFSETQ. CDR3 sequence reads: CASSTRQENGYTF. The CDR3 nucleotides are TGCGCCAGCAGCACCCGACAGGAGAATGGCTACACCTTC.

The V and J genes are TRBV15 and TRBJ2-3, with 9 bases matching TRBD2. V shed 3 bases and J 3 bases; nucleotides not matched to a gene: 7. There are 16 residues in the CDR3. In germline, CDR1 is LNHNV, CDR2 YYDKDF (reference sequence). CDR3 DNA sequence: TGTGCCACCAGCAGGGAAGCGGGAGGAGGAACAGATACGCAGTATTTT. The encoded protein is CATSREAGGGTDTQYF.

V is TRBV4-1 and J is TRBJ2-7, with 9 nucleotides matching TRBD1. Germline V gene data show CDR1 as MGHRA and CDR2 as YSYEKL. This CDR3 comprises 13 residues. The trim removed 4 bases at V and 5 bases at J, leaving 3 bases unmatched. The CDR3 region is CASSLRTGDEQYF. Here the CDR3 DNA reads TGCGCCAGCAGCCTCCGGACAGGGGACGAGCAGTACTTC.

V gene TRBV7-2 combines with J gene TRBJ2-5, with a tentative D call TRBD2 (7 bases). There are 14 residues in the CDR3. CDR1 SGHTA and CDR2 FQGNSA come from the germline V gene. V lost 5 bases to trimming and J lost 4 bases, with 14 bases between them. CDR3 in DNA: TGTGCCAGCAGCCTGGGGGGGGCTTCAGAGACCCAGTACTTC. Its protein product is CASSLGGASETQYF.